The 20 T cell receptor beta chains in this list originate from one sample, sequenced in a study of PD-1 blockade in classical Hodgkin lymphoma (TCRdb year 2020). Library generation was performed with the immunoSEQ multiplex PCR assay. As stored in TCRdb, this immuneACCESS dataset retains in-frame rearrangements with V and J assigned. A fraction of the clones does not appear; measured against another copy, unresolved V genes explain less than half of the discrepancy, and the remainder lacks a known reason. A total of roughly 13,000 clones appear in this sample, 75% to 90% of them only once. Just under 25% of the sample lies in the top ten. According to the study, the label for this sample's time point signals: cycle 1 day 1 (C1D1), immediately before nivolumab initiation. All trial patients had relapsed after autologous stem cell transplantation, with cohorts A, B and C differing in prior brentuximab vedotin exposure.

Sequenced here: peripheral blood mononuclear cells (PBMCs), sampled at baseline. These receptors were obtained from a human donor with classical Hodgkin lymphoma.

The chain recombines TRBV2 with TRBJ1-1; unclear D gene. The CDR3 totals 15 residues. Germline assignment: CDR1 SNHLY and CDR2 FYNNEI. V lost 1 base, J lost 2 bases, and 11 bases lay in between. CDR3 sequence reads: CASSEEYTGNTEAFF. CDR3 nucleotides: TGTGCCAGCAGTGAAGAATACACGGGAAACACTGAAGCTTTCTTT. The variable domain in full, with the rest retrieved from reference TRBV2 and TRBJ1-1, is EPEVTQTPSHQVTQMGQEVILRCVPISNHLYFYWYRQILGQKVEFLVSFYNNEISEKSEIFDDQFSVERPDGSNFTLKIRSTKLEDSAMYFCASSEEYTGNTEAFFGQGTRLTVV.

The V and J genes are TRBV6-1 and TRBJ2-7, with D perhaps matching TRBD1 or TRBD2 (5 bases each). The length of the CDR3 is 15 residues. The ends were cut back, 4 bases at V and 0 bases at J, with 13 bases in the middle. Germline V gives CDR1 MNHNS, CDR2 SASEGT. CDR3 bases: TGTGCCAGCAGTGGCCGGGACGGCATCTCCTACGAGCAGTACTTC. Its translation is CASSGRDGISYEQYF.

The chain is built from TRBV28 and TRBJ2-3; the D is unclear. V lost 4 bases and J lost 0, with 5 bases in between. Germline values: CDR1 MDHEN, CDR2 SYDVKM. The CDR3 length is 13 residues. CDR3 sequence reads: CASSSASTDTQYF. The CDR3 region has the DNA TGTGCCAGCAGTTCGGCGAGCACAGATACGCAGTATTTT. Based on the CDR3 plus reference TRBV28 and TRBJ2-3, the full variable domain is DVKVTQSSRYLVKRTGEKVFLECVQDMDHENMFWYRQDPGLGLRLIYFSYDVKMKEKGDIPEGYSVSREKKERFSLILESASTNQTSMYLCASSSASTDTQYFGPGTRLTVL.

The chain uses TRBV4-1 and TRBJ2-2; D is unclear. V was cut by 0 bases and J by 8 bases, with 16 bases left in between. Germline-derived CDR1 and CDR2 are MGHRA and YSYEKL. The CDR3 spans 16 residues. CDR3: CASSQDRAAYGGELFF. The CDR3 DNA reads TGCGCCAGCAGCCAAGATCGGGCAGCCTACGGAGGGGAGCTGTTTTTT.

The chain combines TRBV28 with TRBJ2-1; 12 bases agree with TRBD2. The V gene end was trimmed by 1 base and the J gene end by 4 bases; junction bases not matched to a gene: 2. The CDR3 has 16 amino acids. Germline V gene lookup returns CDR1 MDHEN and CDR2 SYDVKM. CDR3 loop: CASSLFGLAGYNEQFF. The DNA for the CDR3 is TGTGCCAGCAGTTTATTCGGACTAGCGGGATACAATGAGCAGTTCTTC. Together with reference TRBV28 and TRBJ2-1, the CDR3 gives the full variable domain: DVKVTQSSRYLVKRTGEKVFLECVQDMDHENMFWYRQDPGLGLRLIYFSYDVKMKEKGDIPEGYSVSREKKERFSLILESASTNQTSMYLCASSLFGLAGYNEQFFGPGTRLTVL.

The CDR3 DNA sequence: TGTGCCAGCAGTTTCAACAGGGACACCGGGGAGCTGTTTTTT. Protein product: CASSFNRDTGELFF. The chain has TRBV6-5 and TRBJ2-2; D may be TRBD1 (6 bases). CDR1 MNHEY and CDR2 SVGAGI come from the germline V gene. With 4 bases removed from V and 3 bases from J, the gap between germline ends came to 9 bases. The CDR3 sequence is 14 residues long.

This clone is deemed medium-sized. The V gene is TRBV19, the J gene TRBJ2-1; D call uncertain. The CDR3 spans 13 residues. Trimming took off 5 bases at V and 7 bases at J, with 12 bases between the two ends. CDR1 is LNHDA, CDR2 SQIVND, per germline (reference sequence). CDR3 sequence: CASSSMAGNEQFF. The CDR3 DNA is TGTGCCAGTAGTTCCATGGCAGGTAATGAGCAGTTCTTC.

The genes are TRBV18 and TRBJ2-2, with a weak D call TRBD1 (6 bases). V shed 6 bases and J shed 0 bases, with 14 bases lying between them. The CDR3 loop spans 16 amino acids. In germline, CDR1 is KGHSH, CDR2 LQKENI. The CDR3: CASSPRPGANTGELFF. Written as DNA, the CDR3 is TGTGCCAGCTCCCCCAGGCCAGGGGCGAACACCGGGGAGCTGTTTTTT.

This clone has a handful of counts. The J gene is TRBJ2-7, the V gene TRBV11-2; D assignment may be TRBD1 or TRBD2 (6 bases each). Germline CDR1 reads SGHAT; CDR2 reads FQNNGV. The CDR3 spans 16 residues. Trimming removed 5 bases from V and 7 bases from J, with 24 bases in between. CDR3 in amino acids: CASSLPTGGLEEEQYF. As DNA, the CDR3 is TGTGCCAGCAGCCTCCCGACAGGAGGGTTGGAAGAAGAGCAGTACTTC.

This clone came up a few times. The chain uses TRBV6-5 and TRBJ1-2; possibly TRBD1 for D (5 bases). The V and J ends lost 8 bases and 4 bases respectively, with 14 bases between them. Germline V gene sequence: CDR1 MNHEY, CDR2 SVGAGI. This CDR3 has 13 amino acids. CDR3 nucleotides: TGTGCCAGCGAGTCTAGGGGAGTCTATGGCTACACCTTC. It codes for CASESRGVYGYTF.

The rearrangement links TRBV28 to TRBJ2-7, with D perhaps TRBD1 (5 bases). Trimming pared 7 bases from V and 6 bases from J, leaving 10 bases between. CDR1 and CDR2 from the germline V gene are MDHEN and SYDVKM. CDR3 length: 11 residues. CDR3 nucleotide sequence: TGTGCCAGCACAGGGTTGGCCGAGCAGTACTTC. This gives the protein CASTGLAEQYF.

This clone was detected only a few times. The gene calls are TRBV30 and TRBJ1-5; perhaps TRBD1 as D (5 bases). V shed 3 bases and J shed 8 bases, with 14 bases lying between them. CDR1 GTSNPN and CDR2 SVGIG come from the germline V gene (reference sequence). CDR3 size: 13 residues. CDR3 loop: CAWSQPQGKPQHF. Here the CDR3 DNA reads TGTGCCTGGAGCCAACCCCAGGGTAAGCCCCAGCATTTT.

The chain recombines TRBV19 with TRBJ2-7; 10 bases align to TRBD2. After removal of 6 bases from V and 3 bases from J, the junction contained 8 bases not matched to a gene. Looked up from germline, CDR1 is LNHDA and CDR2 is SQIVND (reference sequence). This CDR3 is 15 amino acids long. CDR3 sequence (DNA): TGTGCCAGTAGCTTAGCGGGAGGCCCTGTCTACGAGCAGTACTTC. Encoded protein: CASSLAGGPVYEQYF.

The chain recombines TRBV19 with TRBJ1-5; D unresolved. The V and J ends lost 3 bases and 5 bases respectively, with 14 bases between them. In germline, CDR1 is LNHDA, CDR2 SQIVND (reference sequence). This CDR3 is built from 15 residues. The CDR3 is CASSIPRLIYQPQHF. CDR3 in DNA: TGTGCCAGTAGTATCCCCCGGCTGATCTATCAGCCCCAGCATTTT.

Details on this clone: A read error may account for a junction end that differs from germline. The V and J genes are TRBV4-1 and TRBJ2-1, with a possible D match to TRBD2 (7 bases). In germline, CDR1 is MGHRA, CDR2 YSYEKL. CDR3 size: 17 residues. The CDR3 sequence: CASSQDRGADSNNEQFF. The CDR3 DNA sequence: TGCGCCAGCAGCCAAGATCGGGGGGCAGACTCCAACAATGAGCAGTTCTTC.

Note on this clone: The junction does not match germline at one end; this may be a read error. This chain uses TRBV5-5 with TRBJ2-1; perhaps TRBD1 as D (6 bases). The CDR3 spans 14 residues. CDR1 and CDR2 (germline): SGHKS, YYEKEE (reference sequence). The CDR3 coding sequence is TGTGCCAGCAGCCAACAGGGCTCCGACAATGAGCAGTTCTTC. It codes for CASSQQGSDNEQFF.

The chain joins TRBV30 to TRBJ2-5, with D possibly being TRBD1 (6 bases). CDR3 size: 12 residues. V lost 6 bases and J lost 4, with 12 bases in between. CDR1 and CDR2 from the germline V gene are GTSNPN and SVGIG (reference sequence). CDR3 sequence (DNA): TGTGCCTGTGGGTCAGGGGCAGAGACCCAGTACTTC. Its translation: CACGSGAETQYF.

This chain uses TRBV7-9 with TRBJ2-7; 9 bases agree with TRBD2. CDR3 length: 15 residues. Germline trimming cut 2 bases from V and 5 bases from J; bases unmatched to any gene: 7. Germline V gives CDR1 SEHNR, CDR2 FQNEAQ (reference sequence). CDR3 nucleotide sequence: TGTGCCAGCAGCTTAACGAGCGGGAGGCTGAACGAGCAGTACTTC. It is translated as CASSLTSGRLNEQYF.

The sample holds a few counts of this clone. The rearrangement joins TRBV11-2 to TRBJ2-7, with 7 bases aligning to TRBD1. Trimming cost V 5 bases and J 6 bases; bases outside gene matches: 4. This CDR3 spans 12 amino acids. The germline CDR1 and CDR2 sequences are SGHAT and FQNNGV. CDR3 protein: CASSTSGGEQYF. The CDR3 region has the DNA TGTGCCAGCAGCACCTCAGGGGGCGAGCAGTACTTC.

The rearrangement uses TRBV28 and TRBJ2-4; D is undetermined. The CDR3 totals 16 residues. V was pared by 2 bases and J by 8 bases, with 19 bases between. CDR1 and CDR2 (germline): MDHEN, SYDVKM. The CDR3 loop is CASSLSATGNTDIQYF. CDR3 coding DNA: TGTGCCAGCAGTTTAAGCGCCACGGGCAATACGGACATTCAGTACTTC.